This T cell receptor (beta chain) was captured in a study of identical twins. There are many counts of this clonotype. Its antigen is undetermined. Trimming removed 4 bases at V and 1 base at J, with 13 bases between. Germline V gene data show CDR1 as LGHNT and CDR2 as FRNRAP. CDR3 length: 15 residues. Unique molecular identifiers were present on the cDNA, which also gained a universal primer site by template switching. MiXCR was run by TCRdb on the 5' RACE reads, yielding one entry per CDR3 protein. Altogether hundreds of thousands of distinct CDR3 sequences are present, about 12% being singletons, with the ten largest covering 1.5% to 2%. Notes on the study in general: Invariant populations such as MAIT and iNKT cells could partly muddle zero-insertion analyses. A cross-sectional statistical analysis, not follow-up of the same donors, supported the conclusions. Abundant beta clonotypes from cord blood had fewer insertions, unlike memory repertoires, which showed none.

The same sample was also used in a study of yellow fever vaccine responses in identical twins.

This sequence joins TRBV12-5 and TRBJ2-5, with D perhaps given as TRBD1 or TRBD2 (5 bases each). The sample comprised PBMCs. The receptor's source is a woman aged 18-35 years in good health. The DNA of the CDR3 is TGTGCTAGTGGTTACAGGACTGCGACCCAAGAGACCCAGTACTTC. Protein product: CASGYRTATQETQYF. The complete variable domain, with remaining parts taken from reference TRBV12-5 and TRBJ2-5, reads DARVTQTPRHKVTEMGQEVTMRCQPILGHNTVFWYRQTMMQGLELLAYFRNRAPLDDSGMPKDRFSAEMPDATLATLKIQPSEPRDSAVYFCASGYRTATQETQYFGPGTRLLVL.